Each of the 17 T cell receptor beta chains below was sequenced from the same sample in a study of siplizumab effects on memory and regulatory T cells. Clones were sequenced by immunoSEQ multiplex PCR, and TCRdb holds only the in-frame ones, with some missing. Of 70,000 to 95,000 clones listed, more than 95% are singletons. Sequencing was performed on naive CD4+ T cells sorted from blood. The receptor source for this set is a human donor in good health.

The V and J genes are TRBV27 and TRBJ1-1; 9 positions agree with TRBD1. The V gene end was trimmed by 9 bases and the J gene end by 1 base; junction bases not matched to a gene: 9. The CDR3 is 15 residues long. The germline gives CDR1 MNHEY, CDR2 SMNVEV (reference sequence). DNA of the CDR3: TGTGCCAGACAAGCGGACAGGGGCCAGAACACTGAAGCTTTCTTT. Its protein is CARQADRGQNTEAFF.

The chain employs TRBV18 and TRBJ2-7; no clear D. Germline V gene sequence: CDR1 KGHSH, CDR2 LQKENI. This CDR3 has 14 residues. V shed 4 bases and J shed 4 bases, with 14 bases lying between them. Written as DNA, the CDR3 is TGTGCCAGCTCACTTTCAGTCCCTTTTTACGAGCAGTACTTC. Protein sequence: CASSLSVPFYEQYF. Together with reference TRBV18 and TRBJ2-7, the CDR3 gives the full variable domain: NAGVMQNPRHLVRRRGQEARLRCSPMKGHSHVYWYRQLPEEGLKFMVYLQKENIIDESGMPKERFSAEFPKEGPSILRIQQVVRGDSAAYFCASSLSVPFYEQYFGPGTRLTVT.

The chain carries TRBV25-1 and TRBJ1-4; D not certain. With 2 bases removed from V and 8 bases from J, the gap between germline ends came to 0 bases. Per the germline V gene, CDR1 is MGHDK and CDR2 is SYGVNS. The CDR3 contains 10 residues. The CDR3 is CASSEEKLFF. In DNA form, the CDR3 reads TGTGCCAGCAGTGAAGAAAAACTGTTTTTT. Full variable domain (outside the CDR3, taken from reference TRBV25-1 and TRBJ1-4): EADIYQTPRYLVIGTGKKITLECSQTMGHDKMYWYQQDPGMELHLIHYSYGVNSTEKGDLSSESTVSRIRTEHFPLTLESARPSHTSQYLCASSEEKLFFGSGTQLSVL.

The CDR3 region has the DNA TGTGCCAGCAGTTCAATCAGGACGATTACCTACAATGAGCAGTTCTTC. Translating gives CASSSIRTITYNEQFF. The chain uses TRBV28 and TRBJ2-1; D gene ambiguous. V was pared by 4 bases and J by 2 bases, with 15 bases between. The CDR3 length is 16 residues. Germline V gene lookup returns CDR1 MDHEN and CDR2 SYDVKM.

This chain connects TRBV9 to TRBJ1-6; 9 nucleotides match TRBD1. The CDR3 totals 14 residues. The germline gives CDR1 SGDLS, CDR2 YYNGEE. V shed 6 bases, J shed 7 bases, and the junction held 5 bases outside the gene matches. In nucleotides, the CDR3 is TGTGCCAGCAAAACCGGGACAGGGAATTCACCCCTCCACTTT. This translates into CASKTGTGNSPLHF.

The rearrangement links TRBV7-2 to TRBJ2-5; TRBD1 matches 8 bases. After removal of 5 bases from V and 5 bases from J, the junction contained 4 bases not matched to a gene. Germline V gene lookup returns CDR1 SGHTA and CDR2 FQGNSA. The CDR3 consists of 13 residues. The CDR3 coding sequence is TGTGCCAGCAGCAACGGACAGGGCGAGACCCAGTACTTC. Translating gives CASSNGQGETQYF.

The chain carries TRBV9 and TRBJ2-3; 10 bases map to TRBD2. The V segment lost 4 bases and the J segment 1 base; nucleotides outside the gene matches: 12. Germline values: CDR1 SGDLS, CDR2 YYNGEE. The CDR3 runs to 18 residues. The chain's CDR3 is CASSILPHTSGGTDTQYF. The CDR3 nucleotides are TGTGCCAGCAGCATTCTCCCCCATACTAGCGGGGGCACAGATACGCAGTATTTT.

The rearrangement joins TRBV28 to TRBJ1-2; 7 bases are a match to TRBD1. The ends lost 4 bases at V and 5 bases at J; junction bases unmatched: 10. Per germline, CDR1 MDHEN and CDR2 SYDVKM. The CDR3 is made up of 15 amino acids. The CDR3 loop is CASSSEGAGRYGYTF. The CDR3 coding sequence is TGTGCCAGCAGTTCCGAGGGGGCAGGGCGTTATGGCTACACCTTC.

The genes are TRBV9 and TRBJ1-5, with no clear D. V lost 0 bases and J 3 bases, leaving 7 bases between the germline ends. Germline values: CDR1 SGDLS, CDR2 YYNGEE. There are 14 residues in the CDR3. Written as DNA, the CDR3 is TGTGCCAGCAGCGTAGGGGTCAACAATCAGCCCCAGCATTTT. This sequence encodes CASSVGVNNQPQHF.

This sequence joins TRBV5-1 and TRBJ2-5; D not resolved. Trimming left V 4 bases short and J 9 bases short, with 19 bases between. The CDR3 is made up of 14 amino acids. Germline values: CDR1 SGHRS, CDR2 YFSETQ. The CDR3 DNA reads TGCGCCAGCAGCAGAACCGATATTATTGGGGCCCAGTACTTC. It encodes CASSRTDIIGAQYF.

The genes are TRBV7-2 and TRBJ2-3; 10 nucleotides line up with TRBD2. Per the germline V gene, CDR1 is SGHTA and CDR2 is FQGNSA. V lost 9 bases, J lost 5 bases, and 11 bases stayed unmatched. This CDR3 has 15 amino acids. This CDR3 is CASQTLAGVVDTQYF. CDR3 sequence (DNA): TGTGCCAGTCAGACTCTAGCGGGGGTGGTAGATACGCAGTATTTT.

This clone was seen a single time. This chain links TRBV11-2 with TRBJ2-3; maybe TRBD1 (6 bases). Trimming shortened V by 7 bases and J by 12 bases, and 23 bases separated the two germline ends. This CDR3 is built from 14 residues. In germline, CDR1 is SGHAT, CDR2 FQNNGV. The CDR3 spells CASITGGGSSAQYF. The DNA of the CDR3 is TGTGCCAGCATCACTGGGGGCGGTTCGAGCGCCCAGTATTTT.

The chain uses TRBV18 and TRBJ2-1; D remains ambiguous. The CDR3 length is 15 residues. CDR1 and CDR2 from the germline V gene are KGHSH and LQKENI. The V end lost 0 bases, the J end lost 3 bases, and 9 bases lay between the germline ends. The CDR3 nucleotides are TGTGCCAGCTCACCACCCAGACACAACTACAATGAGCAGTTCTTC. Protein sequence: CASSPPRHNYNEQFF. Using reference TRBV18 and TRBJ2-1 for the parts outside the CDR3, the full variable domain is NAGVMQNPRHLVRRRGQEARLRCSPMKGHSHVYWYRQLPEEGLKFMVYLQKENIIDESGMPKERFSAEFPKEGPSILRIQQVVRGDSAAYFCASSPPRHNYNEQFFGPGTRLTVL.

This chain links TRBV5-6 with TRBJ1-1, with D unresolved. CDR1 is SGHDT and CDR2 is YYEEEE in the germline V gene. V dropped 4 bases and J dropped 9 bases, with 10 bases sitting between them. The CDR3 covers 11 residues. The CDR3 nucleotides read TGTGCCAGCAGCCGAATAGGAAAAGCTTTCTTT. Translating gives CASSRIGKAFF.

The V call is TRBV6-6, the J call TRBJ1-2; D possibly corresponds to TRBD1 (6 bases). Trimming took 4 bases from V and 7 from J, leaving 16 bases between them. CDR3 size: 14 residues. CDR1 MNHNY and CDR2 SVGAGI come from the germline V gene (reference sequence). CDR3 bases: TGTGCCAGCAGTTCTGGGACAACCCGTCGTGGCTACACCTTC. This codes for CASSSGTTRRGYTF.

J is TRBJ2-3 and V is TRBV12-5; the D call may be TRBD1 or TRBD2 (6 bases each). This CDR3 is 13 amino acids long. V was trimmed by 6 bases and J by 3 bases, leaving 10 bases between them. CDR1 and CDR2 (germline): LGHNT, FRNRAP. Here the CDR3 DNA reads TGTGCTAGTGGCCAAGGGGGGACAGATACGCAGTATTTT. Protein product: CASGQGGTDTQYF.

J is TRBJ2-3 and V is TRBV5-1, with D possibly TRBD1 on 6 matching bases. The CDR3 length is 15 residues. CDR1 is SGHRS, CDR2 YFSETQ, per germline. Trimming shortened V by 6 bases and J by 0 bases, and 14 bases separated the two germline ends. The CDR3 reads CASTHGQGSTDTQYF. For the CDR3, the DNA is TGCGCCAGCACTCACGGGCAGGGGAGCACAGATACGCAGTATTTT.